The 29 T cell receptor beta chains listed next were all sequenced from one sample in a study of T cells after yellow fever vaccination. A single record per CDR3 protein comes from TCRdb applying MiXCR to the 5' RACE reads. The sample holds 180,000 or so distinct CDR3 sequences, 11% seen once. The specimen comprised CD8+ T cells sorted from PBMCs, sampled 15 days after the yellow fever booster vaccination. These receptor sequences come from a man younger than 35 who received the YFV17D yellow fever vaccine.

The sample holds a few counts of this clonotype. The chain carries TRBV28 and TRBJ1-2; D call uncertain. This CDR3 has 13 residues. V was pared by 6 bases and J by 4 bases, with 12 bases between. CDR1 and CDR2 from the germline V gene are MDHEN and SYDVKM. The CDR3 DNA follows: TGTGCCAGCAGGTTCGTGGGCAGCTATGGCTACACCTTC. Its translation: CASRFVGSYGYTF.

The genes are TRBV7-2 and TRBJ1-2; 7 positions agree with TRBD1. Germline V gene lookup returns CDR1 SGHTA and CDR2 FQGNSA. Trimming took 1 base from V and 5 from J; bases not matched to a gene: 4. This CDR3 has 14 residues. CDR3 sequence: CASSLVGQPYGYTF. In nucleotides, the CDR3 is TGTGCCAGCAGCTTAGTGGGACAGCCGTATGGCTACACCTTC.

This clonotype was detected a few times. The CDR3: CASSQPGLPPYGYTF. CDR3 nucleotide sequence: TGCGCCAGCAGCCAACCGGGACTCCCACCTTATGGCTACACCTTC. The V and J genes are TRBV4-1 and TRBJ1-2, with a weak D call TRBD1 (5 bases). V shed 2 bases and J shed 5 bases, with 15 bases lying between them. Germline V gene lookup returns CDR1 MGHRA and CDR2 YSYEKL. There are 15 residues in the CDR3.

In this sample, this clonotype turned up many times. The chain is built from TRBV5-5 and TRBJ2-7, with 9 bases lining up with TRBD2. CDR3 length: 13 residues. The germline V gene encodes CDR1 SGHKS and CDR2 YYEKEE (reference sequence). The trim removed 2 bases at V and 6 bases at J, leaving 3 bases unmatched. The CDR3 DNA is TGTGCCAGCAGCTTTGTACTAGCGGGCGAGCAGTACGTC. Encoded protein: CASSFVLAGEQYV.

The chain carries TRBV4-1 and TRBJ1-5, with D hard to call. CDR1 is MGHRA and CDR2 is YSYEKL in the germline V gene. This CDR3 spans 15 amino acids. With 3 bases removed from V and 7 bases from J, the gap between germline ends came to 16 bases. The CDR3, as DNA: TGCGCCAGCAGCCAGGGTGAGAGGGAGGGCCAGCCCCAGCATTTT. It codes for CASSQGEREGQPQHF.

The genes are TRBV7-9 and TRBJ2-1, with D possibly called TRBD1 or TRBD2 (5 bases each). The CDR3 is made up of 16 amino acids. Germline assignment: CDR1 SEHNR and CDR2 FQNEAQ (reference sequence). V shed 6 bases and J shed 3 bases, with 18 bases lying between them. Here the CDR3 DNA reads TGTGCCAGCAGATCCAATCCGGGACGTCACTACAATGAGCAGTTCTTC. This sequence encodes CASRSNPGRHYNEQFF. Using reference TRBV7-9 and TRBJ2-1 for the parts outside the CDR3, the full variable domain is DTGVSQNPRHKITKRGQNVTFRCDPISEHNRLYWYRQTLGQGPEFLTYFQNEAQLEKSRLLSDRFSAERPKGSFSTLEIQRTEQGDSAMYLCASRSNPGRHYNEQFFGPGTRLTVL.

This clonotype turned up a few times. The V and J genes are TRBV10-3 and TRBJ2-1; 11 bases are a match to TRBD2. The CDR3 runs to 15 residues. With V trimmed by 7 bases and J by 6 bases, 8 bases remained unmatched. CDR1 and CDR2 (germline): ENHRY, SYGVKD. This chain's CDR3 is CAIKDSGGAGNEQFF. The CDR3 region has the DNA TGTGCCATCAAAGATAGCGGGGGGGCTGGCAATGAGCAGTTCTTC.

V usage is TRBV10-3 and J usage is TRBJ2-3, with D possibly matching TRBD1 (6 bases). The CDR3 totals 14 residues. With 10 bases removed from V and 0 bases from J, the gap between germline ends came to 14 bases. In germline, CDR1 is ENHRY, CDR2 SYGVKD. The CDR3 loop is CATNDRRSTDTQYF. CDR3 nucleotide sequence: TGTGCCACCAATGACAGGAGAAGCACAGATACGCAGTATTTT.

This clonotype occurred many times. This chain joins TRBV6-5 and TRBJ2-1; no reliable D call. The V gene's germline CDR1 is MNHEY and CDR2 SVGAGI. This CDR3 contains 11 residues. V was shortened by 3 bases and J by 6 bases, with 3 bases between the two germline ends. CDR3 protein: CASSYFNEQFF. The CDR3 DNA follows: TGTGCCAGCAGTTATTTCAATGAGCAGTTCTTC.

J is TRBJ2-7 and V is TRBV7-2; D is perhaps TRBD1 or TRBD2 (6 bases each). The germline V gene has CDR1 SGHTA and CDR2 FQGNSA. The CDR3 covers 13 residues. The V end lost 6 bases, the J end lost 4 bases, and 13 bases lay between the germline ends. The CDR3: CASSIGGIYEQYV. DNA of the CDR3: TGTGCCAGCAGTATAGGGGGGATTTACGAGCAGTACGTC.

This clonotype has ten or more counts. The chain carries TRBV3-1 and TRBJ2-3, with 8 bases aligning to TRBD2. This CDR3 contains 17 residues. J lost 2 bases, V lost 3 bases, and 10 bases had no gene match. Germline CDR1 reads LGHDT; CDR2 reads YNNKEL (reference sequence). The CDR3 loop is CASSQAGGRGATDTQYF. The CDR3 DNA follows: TGTGCCAGCAGCCAGGCCGGGGGGCGGGGGGCCACAGATACGCAGTATTTT.

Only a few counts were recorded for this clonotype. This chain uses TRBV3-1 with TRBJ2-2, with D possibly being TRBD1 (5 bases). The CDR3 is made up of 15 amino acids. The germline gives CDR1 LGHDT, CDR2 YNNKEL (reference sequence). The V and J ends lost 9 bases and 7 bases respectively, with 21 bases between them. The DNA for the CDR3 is TGTGCCAGTTGTCCCGCCCAGGGTTATGACGGGGAGCTGTTTTTT. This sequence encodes CASCPAQGYDGELFF.

The CDR3 loop reads CASSLTSLGSPLHF. As DNA, the CDR3 is TGTGCCAGCAGCTTGACCTCCTTGGGGTCACCCCTCCACTTT. The chain joins TRBV7-9 to TRBJ1-6; D is undetermined. The germline V and J ends were trimmed by 3 bases and 10 bases, with 13 bases remaining between them. The CDR3 is 14 residues long. Germline V gives CDR1 SEHNR, CDR2 FQNEAQ (reference sequence).

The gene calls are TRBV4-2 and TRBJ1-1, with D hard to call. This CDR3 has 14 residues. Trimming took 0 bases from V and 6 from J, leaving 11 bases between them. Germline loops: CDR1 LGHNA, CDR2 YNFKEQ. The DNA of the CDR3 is TGTGCCAGCAGCCAAGATGACGCGATTTCTGAAGCTTTCTTT. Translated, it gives CASSQDDAISEAFF.

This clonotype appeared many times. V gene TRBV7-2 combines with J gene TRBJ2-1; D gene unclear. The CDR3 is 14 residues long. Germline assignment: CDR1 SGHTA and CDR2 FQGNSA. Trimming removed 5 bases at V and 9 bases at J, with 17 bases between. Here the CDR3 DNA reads TGTGCCAGCAGCCTTGGGCCTCTGCTGGGTGAGCAGTTCTTC. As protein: CASSLGPLLGEQFF.

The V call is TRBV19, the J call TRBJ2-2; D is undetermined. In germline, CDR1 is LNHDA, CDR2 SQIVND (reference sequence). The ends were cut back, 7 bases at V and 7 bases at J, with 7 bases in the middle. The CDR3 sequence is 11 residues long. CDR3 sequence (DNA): TGTGCCAGTAATCTGGGCGGGGAGCTGTTTTTT. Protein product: CASNLGGELFF. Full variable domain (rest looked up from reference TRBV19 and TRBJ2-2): DGGITQSPKYLFRKEGQNVTLSCEQNLNHDAMYWYRQDPGQGLRLIYYSQIVNDFQKGDIAEGYSVSREKKESFPLTVTSAQKNPTAFYLCASNLGGELFFGEGSRLTVL.

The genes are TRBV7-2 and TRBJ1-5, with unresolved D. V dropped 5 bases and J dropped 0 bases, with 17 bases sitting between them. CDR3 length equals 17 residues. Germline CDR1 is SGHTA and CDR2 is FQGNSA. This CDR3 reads CASSPRSSRYSNQPQHF. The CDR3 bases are TGTGCCAGCAGCCCCCGTAGTTCCAGATATAGCAATCAGCCCCAGCATTTT.

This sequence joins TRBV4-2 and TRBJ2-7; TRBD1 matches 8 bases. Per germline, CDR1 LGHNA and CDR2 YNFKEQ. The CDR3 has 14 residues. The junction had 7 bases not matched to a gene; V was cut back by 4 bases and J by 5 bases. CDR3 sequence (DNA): TGTGCCAGCAGCCTTACTCAGGGGGCCGACGAGCAGTACTTC. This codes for CASSLTQGADEQYF.

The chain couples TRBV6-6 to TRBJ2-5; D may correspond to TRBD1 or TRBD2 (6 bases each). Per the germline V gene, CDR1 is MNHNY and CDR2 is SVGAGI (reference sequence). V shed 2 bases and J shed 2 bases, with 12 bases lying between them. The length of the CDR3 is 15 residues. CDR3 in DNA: TGTGCCAGCAGTTACCCGTCGGGGGCTCAAGAGACCCAGTACTTC. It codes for CASSYPSGAQETQYF.

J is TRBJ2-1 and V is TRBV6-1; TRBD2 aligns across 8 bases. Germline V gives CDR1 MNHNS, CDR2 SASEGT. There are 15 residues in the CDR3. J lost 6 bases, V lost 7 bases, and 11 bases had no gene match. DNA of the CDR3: TGTGCCAGCAACCCTACGGGGGGGCCGTTCAATGAGCAGTTCTTC. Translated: CASNPTGGPFNEQFF.

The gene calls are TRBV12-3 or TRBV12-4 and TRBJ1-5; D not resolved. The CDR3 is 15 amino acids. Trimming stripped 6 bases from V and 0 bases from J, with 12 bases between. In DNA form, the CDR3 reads TGTGCCAGCAGCTTTTGGACCTATAGCAATCAGCCCCAGCATTTT. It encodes CASSFWTYSNQPQHF.

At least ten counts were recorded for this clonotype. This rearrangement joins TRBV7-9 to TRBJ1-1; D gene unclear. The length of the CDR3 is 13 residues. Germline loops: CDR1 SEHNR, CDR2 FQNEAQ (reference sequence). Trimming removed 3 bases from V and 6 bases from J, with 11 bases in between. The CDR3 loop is CASSLAGRPEAFF. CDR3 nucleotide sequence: TGTGCCAGCAGCTTGGCCGGCCGGCCTGAAGCTTTCTTT.

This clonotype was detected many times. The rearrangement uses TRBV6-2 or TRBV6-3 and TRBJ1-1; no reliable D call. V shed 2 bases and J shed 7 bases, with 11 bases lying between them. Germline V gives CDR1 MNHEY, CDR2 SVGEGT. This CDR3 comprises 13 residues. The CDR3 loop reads CASSYGLSSEAFF. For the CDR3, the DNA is TGTGCCAGCAGTTACGGTCTAAGCAGTGAAGCTTTCTTT.

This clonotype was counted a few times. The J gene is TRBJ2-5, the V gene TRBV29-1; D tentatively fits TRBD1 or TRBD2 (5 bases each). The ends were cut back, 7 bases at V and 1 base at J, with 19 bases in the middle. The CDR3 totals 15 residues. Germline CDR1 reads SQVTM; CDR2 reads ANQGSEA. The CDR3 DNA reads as TGCAGCGCGGAGCGGACCTCAGGGTTCCAAGAGACCCAGTACTTC. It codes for CSAERTSGFQETQYF.

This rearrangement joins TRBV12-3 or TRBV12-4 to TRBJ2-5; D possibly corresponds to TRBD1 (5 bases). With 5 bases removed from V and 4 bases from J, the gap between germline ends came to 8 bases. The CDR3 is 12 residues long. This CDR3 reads CASSPGSETQYF. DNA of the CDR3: TGTGCCAGCAGTCCAGGGTCAGAGACCCAGTACTTC.

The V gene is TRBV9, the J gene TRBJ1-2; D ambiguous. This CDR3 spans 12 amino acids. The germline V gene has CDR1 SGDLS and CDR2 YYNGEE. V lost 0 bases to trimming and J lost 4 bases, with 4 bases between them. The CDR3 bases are TGTGCCAGCAGCGTAGACGGCTATGGCTACACCTTC. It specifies CASSVDGYGYTF.

The CDR3 DNA sequence: TGTGCCAGCAGTTCTCAGGGAATCTACGAGCAGTACGTC. Translated, it gives CASSSQGIYEQYV. The chain has TRBV12-3 or TRBV12-4 and TRBJ2-7, with D possibly matching TRBD1 (5 bases). This CDR3 contains 13 residues. With 4 bases removed from V and 3 bases from J, the gap between germline ends came to 10 bases.

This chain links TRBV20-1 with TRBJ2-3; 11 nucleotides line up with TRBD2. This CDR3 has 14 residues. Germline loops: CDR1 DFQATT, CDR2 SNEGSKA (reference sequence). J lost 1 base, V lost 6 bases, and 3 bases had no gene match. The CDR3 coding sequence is TGCAGTGCCCCACTAGCGGGGGGCACAGATACGCAGTATTTT. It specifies CSAPLAGGTDTQYF.

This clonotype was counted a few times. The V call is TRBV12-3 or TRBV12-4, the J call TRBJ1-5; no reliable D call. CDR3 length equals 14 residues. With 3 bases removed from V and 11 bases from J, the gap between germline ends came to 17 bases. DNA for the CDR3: TGTGCCAGCAGTTTGGGAATGGACCCGTTGGCCCAGCATTTT. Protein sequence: CASSLGMDPLAQHF.